This entry concerns a single T cell receptor (beta chain). In the study's own analysis: Amplifying reference gene primers gave estimates of nucleated cell counts. Clones were read by immunoSEQ multiplex PCR, and TCRdb kept only the in-frame ones, dropping some. Clone size and V and J calls were adopted from that table, with D and trimming inferred from the DNA. The table shows approximately 140,000 clones, with around four fifths occurring only once. The source of the sample is a study of blood T cell repertoires in COVID-19. In the study overall: COVID-19 samples collected from the United States, Italy and Spain covered acute and convalescent phases. T cells, B-cell-depleted T cells, or PBMCs supplied cDNA or gDNA.

Germline loops: CDR1 LNHDA, CDR2 SQIVND (reference sequence). The V and J ends lost 7 bases and 2 bases respectively, with 18 bases between them. CDR3 length: 17 residues. The rearrangement uses TRBV19 and TRBJ2-6; D is possibly TRBD2 (6 bases). Sequenced sample: peripheral blood. The TCR sequence derives from a human donor in a cohort sampled during active COVID-19. CDR3 residues: CASTSWEVQAGANVLTF. Written as DNA, the CDR3 is TGTGCCAGTACCTCATGGGAGGTTCAGGCTGGGGCCAACGTCCTGACTTTC.